These 2 T cell receptor beta chains originate from one sample sequenced in a study of T cells in Graves' hyperthyroidism and ophthalmopathy. Regions amplified from RNA transcripts were the TCR beta CDR3 regions. A set of HTBI primers served as the primers for a first-round RT-PCR of the TCR CDR3. MiXCR, applied by TCRdb to the multiplex PCR reads, yields one record per CDR3 protein. The sample includes hundreds of thousands of distinct CDR3 sequences, about a third seen only once; the top ten take around 31%. Sequenced material: blood. The receptors shown here come from a woman in her thirties or forties with Graves' hyperthyroidism.

The chain recombines TRBV7-2 with TRBJ1-5; TRBD1 agrees at 8 bases. Germline values: CDR1 SGHTA, CDR2 FQGNSA. With V trimmed by 5 bases and J by 9 bases, 15 bases remained unmatched. This CDR3 has 16 residues. CDR3 nucleotide sequence: TGTGCCAGCAGCAGAAACCCCGGGACAGGCGGTGGGCCCCAGCATTTT. Its translation: CASSRNPGTGGGPQHF.

This clonotype was picked up many times. The chain couples TRBV5-8 to TRBJ2-5, with TRBD1 matching over 8 bases. Germline V lookup: CDR1 SGHTS, CDR2 YDEGEE. CDR3 length: 14 residues. Germline trimming cut 4 bases from V and 1 base from J; bases unmatched to any gene: 3. The CDR3 loop reads CASSTGQGQETQYF. The CDR3 DNA follows: TGTGCCAGCAGCACCGGACAGGGCCAAGAGACCCAGTACTTC.